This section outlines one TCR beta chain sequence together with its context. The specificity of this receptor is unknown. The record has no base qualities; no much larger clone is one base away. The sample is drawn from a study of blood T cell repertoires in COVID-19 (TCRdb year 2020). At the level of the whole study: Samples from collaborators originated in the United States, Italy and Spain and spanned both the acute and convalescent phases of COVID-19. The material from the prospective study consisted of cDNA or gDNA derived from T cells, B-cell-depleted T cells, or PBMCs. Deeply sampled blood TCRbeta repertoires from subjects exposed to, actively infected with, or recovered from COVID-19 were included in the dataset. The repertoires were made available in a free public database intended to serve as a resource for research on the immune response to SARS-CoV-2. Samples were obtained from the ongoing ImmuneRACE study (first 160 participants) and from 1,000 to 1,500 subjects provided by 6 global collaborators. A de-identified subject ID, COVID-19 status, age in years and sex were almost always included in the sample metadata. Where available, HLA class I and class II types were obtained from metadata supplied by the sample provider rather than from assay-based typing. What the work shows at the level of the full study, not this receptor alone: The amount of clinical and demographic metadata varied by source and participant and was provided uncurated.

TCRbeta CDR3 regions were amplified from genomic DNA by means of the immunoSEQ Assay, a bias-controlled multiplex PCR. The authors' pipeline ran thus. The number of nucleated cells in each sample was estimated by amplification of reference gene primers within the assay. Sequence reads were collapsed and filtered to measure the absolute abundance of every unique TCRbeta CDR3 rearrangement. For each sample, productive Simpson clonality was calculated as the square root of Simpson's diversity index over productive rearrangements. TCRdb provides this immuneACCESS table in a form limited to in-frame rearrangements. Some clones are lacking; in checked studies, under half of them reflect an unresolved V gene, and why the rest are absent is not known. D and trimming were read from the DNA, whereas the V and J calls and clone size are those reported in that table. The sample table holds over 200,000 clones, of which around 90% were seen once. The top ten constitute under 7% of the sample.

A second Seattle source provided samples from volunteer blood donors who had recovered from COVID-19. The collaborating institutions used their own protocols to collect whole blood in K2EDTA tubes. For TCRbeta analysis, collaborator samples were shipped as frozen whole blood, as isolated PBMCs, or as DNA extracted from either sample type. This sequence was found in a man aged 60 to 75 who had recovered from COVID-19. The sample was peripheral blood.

The CDR3 reads CASSYSQTGKVYGYTF. The bases read TGTGCCAGCAGTTACTCGCAGACAGGGAAGGTCTATGGCTACACCTTC. The chain is encoded by TRBV6-5 joined to TRBJ1-2, and 7 bases in between align with TRBD1. V trim: 0 bases; J trim: 4 bases; unmatched bases: 8. The CDR3 starts with the cysteine, ends with the phenylalanine, and has 16 residues. Only the CDR3 region is kept as DNA, spanning 48 bases read in frame from base 1. Per the germline V gene, MNHEY is the CDR1 and SVGAGI is the CDR2.